The 15 T cell receptor beta chains presented below share a single source sample, sequenced in a study of T cells in Graves' hyperthyroidism and ophthalmopathy. Using RNA transcripts as the source, TCR beta CDR3 regions were amplified. HTBI primers were used for first-round RT-PCR of the TCR CDR3. TCRdb redid the calling of the multiplex PCR reads with MiXCR, one entry per CDR3 protein. The sample shows 100,000 to 140,000 distinct CDR3 sequences, about 15% of them seen only once. The sample comprised blood. These receptors were collected from a woman aged 45-65 years with Graves' hyperthyroidism.

This clonotype came up many times. The V and J genes are TRBV5-1 and TRBJ1-4; D is ambiguous. Germline V CDR1 and CDR2: SGHRS, YFSETQ. The CDR3 has 15 amino acids. Trimming cost V 3 bases and J 3 bases, with 12 bases left between them. The CDR3 region has the DNA TGCGCCAGCAGCTCCGAAGTAAGCCCTAATGAAAAACTGTTTTTT. Its translation: CASSSEVSPNEKLFF.

This clonotype was detected many times. The rearrangement joins TRBV11-2 to TRBJ2-1; D possibly uses TRBD1 or TRBD2 (6 bases each). The CDR3 loop spans 15 amino acids. The V and J ends lost 7 bases and 7 bases respectively, with 20 bases between them. Germline CDR1 SGHAT, CDR2 FQNNGV. CDR3 bases: TGTGCCAGCACCCAAAGGGGGGAGGTAAGGAATGAGCAGTTCTTC. Translated, it gives CASTQRGEVRNEQFF.

This clonotype was observed at least ten times. V is TRBV2 and J is TRBJ1-2; no firm D call. There are 13 residues in the CDR3. Trimming took 5 bases from V and 4 from J, leaving 11 bases between them. The V gene's germline CDR1 is SNHLY and CDR2 FYNNEI. CDR3 sequence (DNA): TGTGCCAGCAGTTACCAGGATATCTATGGCTACACCTTC. It codes for CASSYQDIYGYTF.

The CDR3 region is CASSLTGSRNTEAFF. In nucleotides, the CDR3 is TGTGCCAGCAGTTTAACAGGGAGTAGAAACACTGAAGCTTTCTTT. This chain uses TRBV28 with TRBJ1-1; D perhaps matches TRBD1 (6 bases). CDR1 and CDR2 (germline): MDHEN, SYDVKM. Trimming pared 2 bases from V and 2 bases from J, leaving 12 bases between. This CDR3 is 15 amino acids long.

This clonotype was counted many times. The chain recombines TRBV7-2 with TRBJ2-7, with 12 bases identical to TRBD2. This CDR3 is built from 16 residues. J lost 6 bases, V lost 1 base, and 7 bases had no gene match. Germline assignment: CDR1 SGHTA and CDR2 FQGNSA. The CDR3 DNA reads TGTGCCAGCAGCTTAGTCCCCCTAGCGGGAGGGCTCGAGCAGTACGTC. It codes for CASSLVPLAGGLEQYV.

This clonotype was detected ten times or more. In DNA, the CDR3 is TGTGCCAGCAGTGCCGGACAGGGGGGGACTAGCGGATCTTACAATGAGCAGTTCTTC. This codes for CASSAGQGGTSGSYNEQFF. V usage is TRBV6-1 and J usage is TRBJ2-1, with D maybe TRBD2 (11 bases). CDR1 MNHNS and CDR2 SASEGT come from the germline V gene. This CDR3 contains 19 residues. Trimming cost V 4 bases and J 4 bases, with 26 bases left between them.

This clonotype was counted ten times or more. The rearrangement uses TRBV9 and TRBJ2-2, with TRBD2 matching 11 bases. CDR1 is SGDLS, CDR2 YYNGEE, per germline. This CDR3 region has 16 residues. Germline trimming cut 3 bases from V and 4 bases from J; bases unmatched to any gene: 5. Written as DNA, the CDR3 is TGTGCCAGCAGCGCCCCCGGGACTAGCGGCACCGGGGAGCTGTTTTTT. Its translation: CASSAPGTSGTGELFF.

This clonotype was seen at least ten times. The V gene is TRBV15, the J gene TRBJ2-7, with 7 bases fitting TRBD1. The J segment lost 2 bases and the V segment lost 0 bases, leaving 7 bases of the junction unmatched. Germline-derived CDR1 and CDR2 are LNHNV and YYDKDF (reference sequence). This CDR3 comprises 16 residues. CDR3 loop: CATSRETGEGPYEQYF. CDR3 DNA: TGTGCCACCAGCAGAGAAACAGGGGAAGGACCCTACGAGCAGTACTTC.

V is TRBV19 and J is TRBJ2-1; maybe TRBD2 (7 bases). This CDR3 comprises 15 residues. V lost 3 bases, J lost 8 bases, and 17 bases lay in between. CDR1 is LNHDA, CDR2 SQIVND, per germline (reference sequence). CDR3 sequence (DNA): TGTGCCAGTAGTATCAGCGGCGGGGGCAGAGATGAGCAGTTCTTC. Translated: CASSISGGGRDEQFF.

In its sample, this clonotype was seen many times. The rearrangement uses TRBV10-3 and TRBJ1-1; 7 nucleotides match TRBD1. Germline CDR1 ENHRY, CDR2 SYGVKD. The CDR3 totals 13 residues. The ends lost 10 bases at V and 1 base at J; junction bases unmatched: 6. The DNA of the CDR3 is TGTGCCACCCAGGGACAGACGAACACTGAAGCTTTCTTT. It specifies CATQGQTNTEAFF.

The rearrangement links TRBV20-1 to TRBJ2-3; TRBD2 aligns across 11 bases. CDR3 length: 17 residues. The V gene's germline CDR1 is DFQATT and CDR2 SNEGSKA (reference sequence). Germline trimming cut 6 bases from V and 2 bases from J; bases unmatched to any gene: 13. The CDR3 DNA sequence: TGCAGTGCCCCCGGGACCGGGACTAGCGGATACACAGATACGCAGTATTTT. This sequence encodes CSAPGTGTSGYTDTQYF.

This chain uses TRBV7-2 with TRBJ2-7; 7 bases are shared with TRBD2. Per the germline V gene, CDR1 is SGHTA and CDR2 is FQGNSA. The CDR3 extends over 15 amino acids. Trimming at V came to 5 bases and at J to 0 bases, leaving 7 bases not matched to a gene. The CDR3, as DNA: TGTGCCAGCAGCCGACCTAGCGGAAGCTCCTACGAGCAGTACTTC. It is translated as CASSRPSGSSYEQYF. The whole variable domain, filled in from reference TRBV7-2 and TRBJ2-7, reads GAGVSQSPSNKVTEKGKDVELRCDPISGHTALYWYRQSLGQGLEFLIYFQGNSAPDKSGLPSDRFSAERTGGSVSTLTIQRTQQEDSAVYLCASSRPSGSSYEQYFGPGTRLTVT.

This clonotype occurred many times. The gene calls are TRBV28 and TRBJ2-3, with D perhaps matching TRBD1 (6 bases). This CDR3 is 12 amino acids long. Between the trimmed V and J ends, which lost 6 bases and 10 bases, there was a span of 14 bases. CDR1 is MDHEN and CDR2 is SYDVKM in the germline V gene. CDR3 sequence: CASRPGESPQYF. The CDR3 region has the DNA TGTGCCAGCAGGCCAGGGGAGTCCCCGCAGTATTTT.

Points on this clonotype: A single base separates this from a much larger clone, so it may be a read error. This chain uses TRBV6-1 with TRBJ1-5, with unresolved D. The CDR3 is 15 amino acids. The germline V gene encodes CDR1 MNHNS and CDR2 SASEGT. The CDR3, as DNA: TGTGCCGGCAGGCGCACCTTGGGAAGCAATCAGCCCCAGCATTTT. This gives the protein CAGRRTLGSNQPQHF.

The sample holds many counts of this clonotype. This rearrangement joins TRBV5-1 to TRBJ2-3; TRBD2 agrees at 7 bases. CDR3 length equals 16 residues. Germline CDR1 SGHRS, CDR2 YFSETQ. Losses at the gene ends were 2 bases for V and 2 bases for J; bases not matched to a gene: 8. The CDR3 loop is CASSFVGGLTTDTQYF. The DNA of the CDR3 is TGCGCCAGCAGCTTCGTGGGAGGGTTGACCACAGATACGCAGTATTTT.